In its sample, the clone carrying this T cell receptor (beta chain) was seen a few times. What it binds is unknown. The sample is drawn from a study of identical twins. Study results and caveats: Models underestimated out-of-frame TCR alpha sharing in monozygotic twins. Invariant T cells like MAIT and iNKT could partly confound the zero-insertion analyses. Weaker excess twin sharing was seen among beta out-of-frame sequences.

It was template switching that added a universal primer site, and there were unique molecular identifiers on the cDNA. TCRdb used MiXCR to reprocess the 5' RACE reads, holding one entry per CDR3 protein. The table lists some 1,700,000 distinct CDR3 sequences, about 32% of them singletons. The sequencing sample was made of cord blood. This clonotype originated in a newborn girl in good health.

The CDR3 DNA reads TGTGCCAGCAGTTTACTGCGTGGGAGGGGACCCAAAAACATTCAGTACTTC. The encoded protein is CASSLLRGRGPKNIQYF. The chain employs TRBV28 and TRBJ2-4; 7 positions match TRBD2. In germline, CDR1 is MDHEN, CDR2 SYDVKM. Unmatched junction bases numbered 9, after V lost 2 bases and J lost 2 bases. The CDR3 is 17 residues long.